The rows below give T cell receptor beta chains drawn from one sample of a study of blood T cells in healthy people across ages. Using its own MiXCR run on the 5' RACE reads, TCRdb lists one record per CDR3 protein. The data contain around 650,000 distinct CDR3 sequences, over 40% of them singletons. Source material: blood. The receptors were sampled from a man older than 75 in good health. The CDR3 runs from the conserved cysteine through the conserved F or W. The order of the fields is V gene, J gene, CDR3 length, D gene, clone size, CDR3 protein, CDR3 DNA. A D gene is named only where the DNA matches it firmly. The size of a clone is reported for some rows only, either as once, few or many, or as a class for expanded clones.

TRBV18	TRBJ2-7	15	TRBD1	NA	CASSPQTGVGDEQYF	TGTGCCAGCTCACCACAGACAGGGGTTGGGGACGAGCAGTACTTC
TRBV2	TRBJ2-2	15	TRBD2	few	CASSPGLADTGELFF	TGTGCCAGCAGTCCGGGACTAGCGGACACCGGGGAGCTGTTTTTT
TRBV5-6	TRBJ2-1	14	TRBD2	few	CASSKGLPLNEQFF	TGTGCCAGCAGCAAGGGACTACCTTTAAATGAGCAGTTCTTC
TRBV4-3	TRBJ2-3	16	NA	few	CASSQDLGSTTDTQYF	TGCGCCAGCAGCCAAGATCTGGGGTCAACGACAGATACGCAGTATTTT
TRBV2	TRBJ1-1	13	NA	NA	CASKGQLYTEAFF	TGTGCCAGCAAAGGACAGCTCTACACTGAAGCTTTCTTT
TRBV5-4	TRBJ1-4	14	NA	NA	CASSLERASEKLFF	TGTGCCAGCAGCTTGGAGAGGGCAAGTGAAAAACTGTTTTTT
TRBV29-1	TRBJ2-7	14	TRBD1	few	CSVTTGTGSYEQYF	TGCAGCGTCACAACCGGGACAGGGTCCTACGAGCAGTACTTC
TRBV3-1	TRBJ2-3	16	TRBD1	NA	CASSQEGTGAVDTQYF	TGTGCCAGCAGCCAAGAAGGGACAGGGGCCGTGGATACGCAGTATTTT
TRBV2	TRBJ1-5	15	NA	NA	CASSSGRLGGQPQHF	TGTGCCAGCAGTTCCGGGCGCCTGGGGGGTCAGCCCCAGCATTTT
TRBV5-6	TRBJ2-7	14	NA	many	CASSGGRNSYEQYF	TGTGCCAGCAGCGGTGGACGGAACTCCTACGAGCAGTACTTC
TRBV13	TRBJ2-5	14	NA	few	CASRLGGYQETQYF	TGTGCCAGCAGATTGGGGGGATACCAAGAGACCCAGTACTTC
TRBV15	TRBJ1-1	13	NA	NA	CATSRGMGTEAFF	TGTGCCACCAGCAGAGGCATGGGCACTGAAGCTTTCTTT
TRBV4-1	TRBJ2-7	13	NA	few	CASSQRTSYEQYF	TGCGCCAGCAGCCAGCGCACGAGTTACGAGCAGTACTTC
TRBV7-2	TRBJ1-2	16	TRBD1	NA	CASSVNNRGPYYGYTF	TGTGCCAGCAGCGTGAATAACAGGGGGCCGTACTATGGCTACACCTTC
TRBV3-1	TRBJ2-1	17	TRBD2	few	CASSPGLAGGYHNEQFF	TGTGCCAGCAGCCCAGGACTAGCGGGGGGGTACCACAATGAGCAGTTCTTC
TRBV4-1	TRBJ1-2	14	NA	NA	CASSAAGLGYGYTF	TGCGCCAGCAGCGCGGCGGGGTTGGGCTATGGCTACACCTTC
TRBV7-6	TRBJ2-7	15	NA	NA	CASSLQDGLGYEQYF	TGTGCCAGCAGCTTACAAGATGGGCTAGGGTACGAGCAGTACTTC
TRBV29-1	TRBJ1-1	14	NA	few	CSVSTGGGNTEAFF	TGCAGCGTTTCTACCGGTGGGGGGAACACTGAAGCTTTCTTT
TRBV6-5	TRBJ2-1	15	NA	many	CASSYEGGRHNEQFF	TGTGCCAGCAGTTACGAGGGTGGGAGGCACAATGAGCAGTTCTTC
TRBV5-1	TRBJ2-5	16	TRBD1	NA	CASSVPRPGTGNEQYF	TGCGCCAGCAGCGTTCCGCGACCCGGGACAGGGAATGAGCAGTACTTC
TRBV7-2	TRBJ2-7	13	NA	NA	CASSLGLQGEQYF	TGTGCCAGCAGCTTAGGGTTGCAGGGCGAGCAGTACTTC
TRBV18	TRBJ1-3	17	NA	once	CASSPRVVSPRENTIYF	TGTGCCAGCTCGCCCCGTGTCGTTTCGCCCCGGGAGAACACCATATATTTT
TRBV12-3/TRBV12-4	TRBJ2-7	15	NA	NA	CASSAGTMRDNEQYF	TGTGCCAGCAGTGCCGGGACAATGAGGGACAATGAGCAGTACTTC
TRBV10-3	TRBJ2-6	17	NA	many	CAISEGQPGSGANVLTF	TGTGCCATCAGTGAGGGACAGCCAGGCTCTGGGGCCAACGTCCTGACTTTC
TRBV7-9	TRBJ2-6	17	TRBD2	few	CASSWDGRGSGANVLTF	TGTGCCAGCAGCTGGGACGGGAGGGGCTCTGGGGCCAACGTCCTGACTTTC
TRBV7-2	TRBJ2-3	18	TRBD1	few	CASSRELPTGGSTDTQYF	TGTGCCAGCAGCCGCGAACTACCGACAGGGGGAAGCACAGATACGCAGTATTTT
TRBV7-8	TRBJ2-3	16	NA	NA	CASSPREGASTDTQYF	TGTGCCAGCAGCCCCCGGGAAGGGGCTAGCACAGATACGCAGTATTTT
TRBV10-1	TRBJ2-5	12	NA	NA	CASSKNQETQYF	TGCGCCAGCAGTAAGAACCAAGAGACCCAGTACTTC
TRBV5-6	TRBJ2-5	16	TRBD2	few	CASSLSLSGMVNEQYF	TGTGCCAGCAGCTTGTCCCTTAGCGGGATGGTCAATGAGCAGTACTTC
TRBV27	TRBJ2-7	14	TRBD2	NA	CASRRRETVYEQYF	TGTGCCAGCAGAAGGCGGGAGACGGTTTACGAGCAGTACTTC
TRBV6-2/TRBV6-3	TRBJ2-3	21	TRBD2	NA	CASRVRSLSPGLAGDADTQYF	TGTGCCAGCAGAGTACGCAGCCTATCACCGGGACTAGCGGGGGACGCAGATACGCAGTATTTT
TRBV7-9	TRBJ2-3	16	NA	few	CASSAREGQGADTQYF	TGTGCCAGCAGCGCCCGGGAGGGACAGGGTGCAGATACGCAGTATTTT
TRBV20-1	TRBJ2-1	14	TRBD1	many	CSARPGQGGWEQFF	TGCAGTGCTAGGCCCGGACAGGGGGGTTGGGAGCAGTTCTTC
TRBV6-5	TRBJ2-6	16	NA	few	CASRTYGVSGANVLTF	TGTGCCAGCAGGACTTACGGTGTCTCTGGGGCCAACGTCCTGACTTTC
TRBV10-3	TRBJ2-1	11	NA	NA	CAIRNQETQFF	TGTGCCATCAGGAACCAAGAGACCCAGTTCTTC
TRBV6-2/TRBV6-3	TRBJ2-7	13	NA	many	CASSASIGYEQYF	TGTGCCAGCAGTGCAAGCATCGGGTACGAGCAGTACTTC
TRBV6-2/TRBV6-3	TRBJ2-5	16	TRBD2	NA	CASSYSGEGLRKTQYF	TGTGCCAGCAGTTACTCGGGGGAGGGCCTTCGAAAGACCCAGTACTTC
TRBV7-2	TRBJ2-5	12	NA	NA	CASRGAADEQYF	TGTGCCAGCAGAGGGGCAGCCGATGAGCAGTACTTC
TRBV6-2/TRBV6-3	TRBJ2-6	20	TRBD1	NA	CASSHVPGQGLSSGANVLTF	TGTGCCAGCAGTCACGTACCCGGACAGGGTTTGTCCTCTGGGGCCAACGTCCTGACTTTC
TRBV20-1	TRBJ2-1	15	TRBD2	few	CSATGTSGGDNEQFF	TGCAGTGCGACCGGGACTAGCGGGGGGGACAATGAGCAGTTCTTC
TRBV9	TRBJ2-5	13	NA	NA	CASSVGVPETQYF	TGTGCCAGCAGCGTAGGAGTCCCTGAGACCCAGTACTTC
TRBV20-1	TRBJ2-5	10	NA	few	CSALQETQYF	TGCAGTGCTCTTCAAGAGACCCAGTACTTC
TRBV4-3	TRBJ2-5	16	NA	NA	CASSQVPGVARETQYF	TGCGCCAGCAGCCAGGTCCCCGGTGTAGCCAGAGAGACCCAGTACTTC
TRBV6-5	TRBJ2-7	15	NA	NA	CASSYSGRGGYEQYF	TGTGCCAGCAGTTACTCCGGCAGGGGGGGGTACGAGCAGTACTTC
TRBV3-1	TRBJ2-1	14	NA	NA	CASSQGSGNNEQFF	TGTGCCAGCAGCCAAGGCTCCGGGAATAATGAGCAGTTCTTC
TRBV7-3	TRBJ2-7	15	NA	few	CASSSGPLGSYEQYF	TGTGCCAGCAGCTCCGGACCGCTAGGATCCTACGAGCAGTACTTC
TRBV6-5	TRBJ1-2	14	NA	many	CASSYSGSRRGYTF	TGTGCCAGCAGTTACTCCGGGTCCCGAAGGGGCTACACCTTC
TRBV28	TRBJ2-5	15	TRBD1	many	CASSGSGGVRGTQYF	TGTGCCAGCAGTGGCTCAGGGGGAGTAAGGGGAACCCAGTACTTC
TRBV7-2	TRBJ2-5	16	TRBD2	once	CASSKGLAGVRETQYF	TGTGCCAGCAGCAAGGGACTAGCGGGGGTACGGGAGACCCAGTACTTC
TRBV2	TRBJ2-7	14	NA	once	CASSEFLSSYEQYF	TGTGCCAGCAGTGAATTCTTGTCGTCCTACGAGCAGTACTTC
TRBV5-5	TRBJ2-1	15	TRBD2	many	CASRRTSGSPDEQFF	TGTGCCAGCAGACGGACTAGCGGGAGTCCCGATGAGCAGTTCTTC
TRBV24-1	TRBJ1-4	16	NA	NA	CATSDPQGGRREKLFF	TGTGCCACCAGTGATCCTCAGGGAGGTCGGAGGGAAAAACTGTTTTTT
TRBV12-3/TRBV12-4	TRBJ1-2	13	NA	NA	CASSQQPNYGYTF	TGTGCCAGCAGCCAACAGCCAAACTATGGCTACACCTTC
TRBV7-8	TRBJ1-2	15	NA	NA	CASSLGPGRNYGYTF	TGTGCCAGCAGCTTAGGCCCGGGTCGCAACTATGGCTACACCTTC
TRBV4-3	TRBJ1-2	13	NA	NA	CASSPGESYGYTF	TGCGCCAGCAGCCCAGGGGAGAGCTATGGCTACACCTTC
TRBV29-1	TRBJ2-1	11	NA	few	CSVEVNNEQFF	TGCAGCGTTGAAGTGAACAATGAGCAGTTCTTC
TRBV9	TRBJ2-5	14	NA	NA	CASSARLLEGTQYF	TGTGCCAGCAGCGCCCGATTATTGGAAGGGACCCAGTACTTC
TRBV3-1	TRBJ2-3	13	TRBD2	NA	CASFGREKDTQYF	TGTGCCAGCTTCGGGCGGGAGAAAGATACGCAGTATTTT
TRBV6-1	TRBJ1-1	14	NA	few	CASSKTGPNTEAFF	TGTGCCAGCAGCAAGACAGGACCGAACACTGAAGCTTTCTTT